This T cell receptor (beta chain) was profiled in a study of blood T cell repertoires in COVID-19. Study summary: The United States, Italy and Spain supplied acute and convalescent COVID-19 samples. The analysed material was cDNA or gDNA that came from T cells, B-cell-depleted T cells, or PBMCs.

The germline CDR1 and CDR2 sequences are SQVTM and ANQGSEA. V was clipped by 6 bases and J by 3 bases; unmatched bases: 9. The CDR3 covers 14 residues. How the authors handled the data: It was from reference gene primer amplification that nucleated cell counts were estimated. The protocol was immunoSEQ multiplex PCR, while the TCRdb copy is restricted to in-frame clones and leaves out a portion. V, J and clone size are those of that table, while D and trimming were read from the DNA. Among roughly 270,000 clones, roughly 88% were seen once, and the ten largest hold roughly 9.1%. V usage is TRBV29-1 and J usage is TRBJ2-7; TRBD2 matches at 9 bases. Sequencing used peripheral blood. This clonotype was obtained from a man aged 18-30 years with active or convalescent COVID-19. CDR3 protein: CSVSSRGGGYEQYF. CDR3 DNA: TGCAGCGTCTCCTCGCGGGGGGGCGGCTACGAGCAGTACTTC.